This TCR beta chain was identified in a study of T cell repertoires in cytomegalovirus infection. Turning to the study itself: In public TCR beta signatures, there were indications of both CMV infection and matching HLA type.

The V end was cut by 2 bases, the J end by 5 bases, with 6 bases between. Germline CDR1 reads SGHTA; CDR2 reads FQGNSA. This CDR3 has 12 amino acids. Study observations and caveats: Carriers of CMV plus the relevant HLA were identified by cumulative public TCR beta family frequency. HLA-C-restricted TCR beta clonotypes specific for CMV led the ex vivo response.

On this clonotype itself: Antigen specificity is unknown.

TCRdb recomputed calls from the reads with MiXCR, one row per CDR3 protein. The repertoire holds approximately 160,000 distinct CDR3 sequences, with under 20% as singletons. The sample taken for sequencing was CD8+ T cells from PBMCs. This receptor was obtained from a human donor in good health (CMV status not recorded). Some clones in this sample may be carry-over from other donors' samples. This sequence joins TRBV7-2 and TRBJ2-5; D not certain. The CDR3 region is CASSLTVETQYF. The CDR3 DNA is TGTGCCAGCAGCTTAACTGTGGAGACCCAGTACTTC.